This T cell receptor (beta chain) was identified in a study of shared clonotypes between healthy human individuals. Study results and limitations: Generally, naive subsets came out with larger estimated richness than memory subsets.

The test was conducted at deep level. Clones were read by immunoSEQ multiplex PCR, and TCRdb kept only the in-frame ones, dropping some. Among about 2.3 million clones, less than 95% were seen once, and the ten largest hold approximately 0.4%. The CDR3 is 14 residues long. The V end lost 1 base, the J end lost 11 bases, and 17 bases lay between the germline ends. CDR1 and CDR2 (germline): MGHDK, SYGVNS. A note on this clone: Its matching antigen is unknown.

This clonotype was obtained from a man aged 18 to 29 in good health. Some clones in this sample may be carry-over from other donors' samples. The sequencing input was naive CD4+ T cells from PBMCs. The subset is: CD45RA+ positively selected. V and J are TRBV25-1 and TRBJ1-1; the D is unclear. The CDR3 is CASSELFPLEGAFF. The CDR3 region has the DNA TGTGCCAGCAGTGAATTGTTCCCGTTGGAAGGGGCTTTCTTT.